This T cell receptor beta chain was obtained from a study of blood T cells in healthy people across ages. About this clonotype: A much larger clone lies a single base off, so this may be a read error.

This CDR3 spans 12 amino acids. The J segment lost 3 bases and the V segment lost 5 bases, leaving 3 bases of the junction unmatched. The germline V gene has CDR1 DFQATT and CDR2 SNEGSKA (reference sequence). Primed by a sample-barcoded 5' primer and a J-beta primer mix, a second PCR proceeded for 7 to 11 cycles. MiXCR, applied by TCRdb to the 5' RACE reads, yields one record per CDR3 protein. The table includes about 640,000 distinct CDR3 sequences, 25% to 35% detected once. Sequenced material: blood. The receptor was isolated from a woman of 80 years or more in good health. The chain couples TRBV20-1 to TRBJ1-2, with TRBD1 identical over 7 bases. CDR3 nucleotide sequence: TGCAGTGCTCTTACAGGGGACTATGGCTACACCTTC. This codes for CSALTGDYGYTF.